The 12 T cell receptor beta chains below were found in one sample sequenced in a study of STAT3 mutations in large granular lymphocyte leukemia. Overall study results and limits: At least one immunodominant TCR beta clonotype appeared in every T-cell large granular lymphocyte leukemia patient.

These receptors lack a known antigen. Profiled with immunoSEQ multiplex PCR; TCRdb holds only in-frame clones, not every one. The data contain about 42,000 clones, about 81% of them singletons. Source material: PBMCs. Source of these receptors: a human donor with T large granular lymphocyte leukemia. Some clones in this sample may be carry-over from other donors' samples.

V usage is TRBV7-9 and J usage is TRBJ1-2, with a weak D call TRBD1 (6 bases). Between the trimmed V and J ends, which lost 1 base and 6 bases, there was a span of 18 bases. CDR1 is SEHNR, CDR2 FQNEAQ, per germline (reference sequence). CDR3 size: 16 residues. This CDR3 reads CASSLERPWGADGYTF. CDR3 DNA: TGTGCCAGCAGCTTAGAGAGACCTTGGGGGGCTGATGGCTACACCTTC.

The rearrangement joins TRBV5-4 to TRBJ1-1; 11 bases match TRBD1. Germline loops: CDR1 SGHNT, CDR2 YYREEE (reference sequence). This CDR3 region has 17 residues. J gave up 4 bases and V 0 bases, and 8 bases lay outside the gene matches. CDR3 sequence reads: CASSLGGPGQGGTEAFF. CDR3 nucleotides: TGTGCCAGCAGCTTGGGGGGCCCGGGACAGGGGGGCACTGAAGCTTTCTTT.

The rearrangement links TRBV11-2 to TRBJ2-5; D is unresolved. Germline CDR1 SGHAT, CDR2 FQNNGV. The CDR3 sequence is 11 residues long. V gave up 5 bases and J gave up 11 bases, with 12 bases separating them. The CDR3 DNA sequence: TGTGCCAGCAGCGAAAACCCGGTACAGTACTTC. Translated: CASSENPVQYF.

J is TRBJ1-6 and V is TRBV19, with a possible D match to TRBD1 (6 bases). The V end lost 6 bases, the J end lost 7 bases, and 10 bases lay between the germline ends. This CDR3 comprises 13 residues. CDR1 LNHDA and CDR2 SQIVND come from the germline V gene (reference sequence). CDR3 nucleotides: TGTGCCAGTAGCCGGACAGAGAATTCACCCCTCCACTTT. It codes for CASSRTENSPLHF.

The chain is built from TRBV5-1 and TRBJ2-3, with 12 nucleotides matching TRBD2. The CDR3 has 15 residues. Trimming removed 4 bases from V and 6 bases from J; junction bases left unmatched: 6. Per the germline V gene, CDR1 is SGHRS and CDR2 is YFSETQ. CDR3 nucleotides: TGCGCCAGCAGCCCGGCTAGCGGGGGGGTGGATACGCAGTATTTT. Its protein is CASSPASGGVDTQYF.

This clone was detected a few times. The V gene is TRBV6-1, the J gene TRBJ2-7, with a weak D call TRBD2 (5 bases). CDR1 MNHNS and CDR2 SASEGT come from the germline V gene. Deletions cut 3 bases from V and 7 bases from J, with 13 bases between. There are 13 residues in the CDR3. CDR3 region: CASSERDRWEQYV. CDR3 in DNA: TGTGCCAGCAGTGAGAGGGATAGGTGGGAGCAGTACGTC.

This sequence joins TRBV14 and TRBJ2-2; D is unclear. V was cut by 6 bases and J by 7 bases, with 12 bases left in between. Germline V gene data show CDR1 as SGHDN and CDR2 as FVKESK. The CDR3 consists of 13 residues. The CDR3 sequence is CASRDSLIGELFF. The CDR3 nucleotides are TGTGCCAGCAGGGATAGTCTGATCGGGGAGCTGTTTTTT.

This clone turned up a few times. The chain recombines TRBV28 with TRBJ2-1; D might be TRBD1 (6 bases). The CDR3 covers 13 residues. V lost 6 bases to trimming and J lost 8 bases, with 14 bases between them. Germline CDR1 reads MDHEN; CDR2 reads SYDVKM. CDR3 nucleotide sequence: TGTGCCAGCAGAGCCACAGGGTGGGATGAGCAGTTCTTC. Translation gives CASRATGWDEQFF. Filled out from reference TRBV28 and TRBJ2-1, the complete variable domain reads DVKVTQSSRYLVKRTGEKVFLECVQDMDHENMFWYRQDPGLGLRLIYFSYDVKMKEKGDIPEGYSVSREKKERFSLILESASTNQTSMYLCASRATGWDEQFFGPGTRLTVL.

This clone was counted a few times. The rearrangement joins TRBV5-6 to TRBJ1-6; the D gene is possibly TRBD1 (5 bases). Trimming shortened V by 4 bases and J by 7 bases, and 15 bases separated the two germline ends. CDR3 length equals 15 residues. Looked up from germline, CDR1 is SGHDT and CDR2 is YYEEEE. CDR3 in amino acids: CASSTRDGANSPLHF. The DNA for the CDR3 is TGTGCCAGCAGCACCCGGGACGGAGCCAATTCACCCCTCCACTTT.

The genes are TRBV19 and TRBJ1-5; TRBD1 is a possible D gene (5 bases). The ends were cut back, 1 base at V and 4 bases at J, with 8 bases in the middle. This CDR3 spans 14 amino acids. Germline CDR1 and CDR2: LNHDA and SQIVND (reference sequence). The DNA for the CDR3 is TGTGCCAGTAGTATAGGCAGGGTGAATCAGCCCCAGCATTTT. This encodes CASSIGRVNQPQHF.

The chain combines TRBV21-1 with TRBJ1-6; the table's D call TRBD1 went unverified against the DNA. TRBV21-1 is given as a pseudogene. The CDR3 consists of 16 residues. The DNA for the CDR3 is TGTGCCAGCAGCAAAGTTCAGGCGACCTATAATTCACCCCTCCACTTT. Its protein is CASSKVQATYNSPLHF.

This chain uses TRBV5-1 with TRBJ2-5; tentatively, D is TRBD1 (5 bases). Germline lookup yields CDR1 SGHRS and CDR2 YFSETQ. Trimming took 4 bases from V and 5 from J, leaving 15 bases between them. CDR3 size: 14 residues. Written as DNA, the CDR3 is TGCGCCAGCAGCCCGGAAGGGGCTTGGGAGACCCAGTACTTC. Encoded protein: CASSPEGAWETQYF.